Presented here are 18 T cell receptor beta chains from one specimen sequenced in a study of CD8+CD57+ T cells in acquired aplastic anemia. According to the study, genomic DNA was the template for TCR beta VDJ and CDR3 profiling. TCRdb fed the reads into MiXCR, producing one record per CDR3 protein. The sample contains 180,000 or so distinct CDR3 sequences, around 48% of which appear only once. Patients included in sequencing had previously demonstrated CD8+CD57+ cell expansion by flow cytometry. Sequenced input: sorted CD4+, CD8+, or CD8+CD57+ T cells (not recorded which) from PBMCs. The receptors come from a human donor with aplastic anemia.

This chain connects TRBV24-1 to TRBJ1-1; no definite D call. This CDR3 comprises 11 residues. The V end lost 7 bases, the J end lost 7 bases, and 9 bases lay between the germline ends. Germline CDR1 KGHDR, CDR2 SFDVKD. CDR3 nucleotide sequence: TGTGCCACCAGCGTAGACGGTGAAGCTTTCTTT. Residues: CATSVDGEAFF.

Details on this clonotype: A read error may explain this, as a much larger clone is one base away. CDR3 nucleotide sequence: TGTGCCAGCAGTTTTCTCCCGAACACTGGAGCTTTCTTT. Its protein is CASSFLPNTGAFF. This chain joins TRBV6-5 and TRBJ1-1; D is undetermined. CDR3 length: 13 residues. Germline values: CDR1 MNHEY, CDR2 SVGAGI.

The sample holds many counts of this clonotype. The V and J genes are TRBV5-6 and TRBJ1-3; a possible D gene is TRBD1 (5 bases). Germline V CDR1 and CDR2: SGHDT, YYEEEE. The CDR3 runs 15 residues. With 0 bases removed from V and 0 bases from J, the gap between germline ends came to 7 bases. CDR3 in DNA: TGTGCCAGCAGCTTGGTCGGGGGCTCTGGAAACACCATATATTTT. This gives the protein CASSLVGGSGNTIYF.

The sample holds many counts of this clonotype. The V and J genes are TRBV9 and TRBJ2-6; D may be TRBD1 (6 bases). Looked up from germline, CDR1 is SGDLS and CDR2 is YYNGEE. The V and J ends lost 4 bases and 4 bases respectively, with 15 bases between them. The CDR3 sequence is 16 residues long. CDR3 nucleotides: TGTGCCAGCAGCCCCAACTCAGGGGTAGGGGCCAACGTCCTGACTTTC. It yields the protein CASSPNSGVGANVLTF.

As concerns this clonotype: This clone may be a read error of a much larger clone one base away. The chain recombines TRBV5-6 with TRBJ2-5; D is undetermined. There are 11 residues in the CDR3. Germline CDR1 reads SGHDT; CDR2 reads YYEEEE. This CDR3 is CASSSQETQHF. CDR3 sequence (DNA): TGTGCCAGCAGCTCCCAAGAGACCCAGCACTTC.

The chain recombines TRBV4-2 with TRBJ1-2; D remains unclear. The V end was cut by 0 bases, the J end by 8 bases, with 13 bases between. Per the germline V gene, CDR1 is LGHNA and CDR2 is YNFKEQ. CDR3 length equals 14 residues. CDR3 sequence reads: CASSQEWEGRGYTF. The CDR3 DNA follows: TGTGCCAGCAGCCAAGAGTGGGAGGGAAGGGGCTACACCTTC.

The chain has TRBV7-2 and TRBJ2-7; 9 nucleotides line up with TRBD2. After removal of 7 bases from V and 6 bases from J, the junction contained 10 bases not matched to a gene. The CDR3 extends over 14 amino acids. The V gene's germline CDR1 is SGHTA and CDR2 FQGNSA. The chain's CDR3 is CASISRGGGTEQYF. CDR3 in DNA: TGTGCCAGCATCTCACGCGGGGGGGGAACCGAGCAGTACTTC.

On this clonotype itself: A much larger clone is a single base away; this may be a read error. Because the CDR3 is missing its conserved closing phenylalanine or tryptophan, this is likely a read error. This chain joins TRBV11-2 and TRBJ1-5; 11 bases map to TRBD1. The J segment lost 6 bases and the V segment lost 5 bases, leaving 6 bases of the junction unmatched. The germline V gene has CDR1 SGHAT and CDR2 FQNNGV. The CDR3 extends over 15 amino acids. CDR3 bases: TGTGCCAGCAGCCATGGACAGGGGGCGATTCAGCCCCAGCATTCT. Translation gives CASSHGQGAIQPQHS.

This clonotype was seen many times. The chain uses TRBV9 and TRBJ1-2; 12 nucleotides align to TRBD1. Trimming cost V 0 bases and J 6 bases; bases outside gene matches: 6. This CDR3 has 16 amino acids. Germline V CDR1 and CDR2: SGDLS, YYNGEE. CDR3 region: CASSVGPGTGGNGYTF. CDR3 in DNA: TGTGCCAGCAGCGTAGGCCCCGGGACAGGGGGCAATGGCTACACCTTC.

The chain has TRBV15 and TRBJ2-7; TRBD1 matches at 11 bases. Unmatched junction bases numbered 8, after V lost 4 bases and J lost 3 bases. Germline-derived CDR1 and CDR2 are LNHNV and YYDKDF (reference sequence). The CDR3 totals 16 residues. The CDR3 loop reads CATSTMWDRGIYEQYF. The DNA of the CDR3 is TGTGCCACCAGCACAATGTGGGACAGGGGGATCTACGAGCAGTACTTC.

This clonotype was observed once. CDR3 sequence reads: CAISESITSGTDTQYF. The CDR3 coding sequence is TGTGCCATCAGTGAGTCTATAACTAGCGGGACAGATACGCAGTATTTT. The chain employs TRBV10-3 and TRBJ2-3, with 9 nucleotides matching TRBD2. In germline, CDR1 is ENHRY, CDR2 SYGVKD. Losses at the gene ends were 0 bases for V and 3 bases for J; bases not matched to a gene: 4. This CDR3 has 16 residues.

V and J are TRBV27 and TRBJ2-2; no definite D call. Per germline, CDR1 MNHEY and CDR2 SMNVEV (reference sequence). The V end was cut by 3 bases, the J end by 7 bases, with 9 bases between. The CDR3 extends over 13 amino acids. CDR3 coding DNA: TGTGCCAGCAGTTTGTTGGGTTTCGGGGAGCTGTTTTTT. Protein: CASSLLGFGELFF.

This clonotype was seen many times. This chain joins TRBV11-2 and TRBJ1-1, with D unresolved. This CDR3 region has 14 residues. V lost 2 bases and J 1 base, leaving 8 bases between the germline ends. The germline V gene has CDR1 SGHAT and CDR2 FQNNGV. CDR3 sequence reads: CASSLYDKNTEAFF. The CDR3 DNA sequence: TGTGCCAGCAGCTTATACGACAAGAACACTGAAGCTTTCTTT.

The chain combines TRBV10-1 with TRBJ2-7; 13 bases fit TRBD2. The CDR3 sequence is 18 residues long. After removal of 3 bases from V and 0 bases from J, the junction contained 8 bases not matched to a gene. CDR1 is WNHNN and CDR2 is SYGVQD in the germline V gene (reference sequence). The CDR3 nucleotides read TGCGCCAGCAGTGAAATTACTAGCGGGAGGGCCTCCTCCTACGAGCAGTACTTC. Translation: CASSEITSGRASSYEQYF.

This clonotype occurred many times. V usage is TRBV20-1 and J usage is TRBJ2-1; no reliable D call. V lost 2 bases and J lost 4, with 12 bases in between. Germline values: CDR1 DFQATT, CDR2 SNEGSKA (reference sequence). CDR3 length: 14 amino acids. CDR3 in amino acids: CSARSQEIYNEQFF. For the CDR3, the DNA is TGCAGTGCTAGAAGCCAGGAGATATACAATGAGCAGTTCTTC.

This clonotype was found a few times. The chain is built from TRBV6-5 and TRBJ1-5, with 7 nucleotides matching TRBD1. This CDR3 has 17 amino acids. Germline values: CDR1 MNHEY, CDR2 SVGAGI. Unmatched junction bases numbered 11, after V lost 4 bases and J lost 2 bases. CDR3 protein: CASSLSSGQVRNQPQHF. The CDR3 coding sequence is TGTGCCAGCAGTTTAAGCTCAGGACAGGTACGCAATCAGCCCCAGCATTTT.

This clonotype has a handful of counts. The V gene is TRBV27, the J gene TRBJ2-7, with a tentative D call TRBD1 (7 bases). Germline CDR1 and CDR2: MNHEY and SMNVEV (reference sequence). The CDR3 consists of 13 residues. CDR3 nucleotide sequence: TGTGGCTCACGGCGGGCAGGGGGGTTCGAGCAGTACTTC. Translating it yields CGSRRAGGFEQYF.

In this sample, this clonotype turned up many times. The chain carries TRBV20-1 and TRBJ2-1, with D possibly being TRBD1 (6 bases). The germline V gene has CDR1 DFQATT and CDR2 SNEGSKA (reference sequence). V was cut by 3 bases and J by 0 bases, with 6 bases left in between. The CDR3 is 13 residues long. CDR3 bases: TGCAGTGCTAGGGGGGCCTCCTACAATGAGCAGTTCTTC. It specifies CSARGASYNEQFF.